This is a list of T cell receptor beta chains from one sample in a study of technical replicates of blood from a handful of donors. Using immunoSEQ multiplex PCR, the repertoire was profiled, and TCRdb retains in-frame clones only, with some absent. The repertoire holds some 94,000 clones, with about 95% as singletons. The sequencing sample was made of T cells isolated from PBMCs. These receptors all come from a human donor in good health. Each CDR3 is given with its conserved first and last residue. A D gene is named only where the DNA matches it firmly. Only part of the rows carry a size: once, few, many, or a class if the clone is expanded.

clone size	D gene	J gene	V gene	CDR3 length	CDR3 DNA	CDR3 protein
NA	TRBD2	TRBJ2-1	TRBV7-6	18	TGTGCCAGCAGCCCGTGGACTAGCGGGAGAGACTCCTACAATGAGCAGTTCTTC	CASSPWTSGRDSYNEQFF
NA	TRBD1	TRBJ2-5	TRBV6-5	13	TGTGCCAGCAGTATACAGGGGTTGGAGACCCAGTACTTC	CASSIQGLETQYF
NA	NA	TRBJ2-1	TRBV10-3	14	TGTGCCATCTCTTCGGGAGTGGTTAAGGATGAGCAGTTCTTC	CAISSGVVKDEQFF
NA	NA	TRBJ1-3	TRBV21-1	15	TGTGCCAGCAGCGGGACAGGGGTCTCTGGAAACACCATATATTTT	CASSGTGVSGNTIYF
NA	TRBD2	TRBJ2-3	TRBV19	15	TGTGCCAGTAGCCAAACTAGCGGGAGAACAGATACGCAGTATTTT	CASSQTSGRTDTQYF
NA	TRBD1	TRBJ2-7	TRBV4-3	19	TGCGCCAGCAGCCAAGATTTGGGTCTTAGTGGGGACAGATATGACGAGCAGTACTTC	CASSQDLGLSGDRYDEQYF
NA	NA	TRBJ1-4	TRBV7-9	11	TGTGCCAGCAGCCGGAGGGAAAAACTGTTTTTT	CASSRREKLFF
NA	TRBD1	TRBJ2-7	TRBV27	14	TGTGCCAGCAGTCCTTGGACAGGGCGATACGAGCAGTACTTC	CASSPWTGRYEQYF
NA	NA	TRBJ1-2	TRBV2	13	TGTGCCAGCACCCCCTATAGCCTCTATGGCTACACCTTC	CASTPYSLYGYTF
NA	NA	TRBJ2-7	TRBV6-5	15	TGTGCCAGCAGCTACTCAGGGGTCCTCCCCTACGAGCAGTACTTC	CASSYSGVLPYEQYF
NA	TRBD2	TRBJ2-1	TRBV30	18	TGTGCCTGGAGTGGGAGGGTGGCGGCGGGAGGGACCTACAATGAGCAGTTCTTC	CAWSGRVAAGGTYNEQFF
NA	TRBD1	TRBJ2-2	TRBV5-4	14	TGTGCCAGCCTGGCCGACAGGGGGGCCGGGGAGCTGTTTTTT	CASLADRGAGELFF
NA	TRBD2	TRBJ2-1	TRBV9	14	TGTGCCAGCAGCCTCGAAGCGGGAGGGGGGGAGCAGTTCTTC	CASSLEAGGGEQFF
once	TRBD1	TRBJ1-1	TRBV19	13	TGTGCCAGTACCTCGACAGGGGGGGCTGAAGCTTTCTTT	CASTSTGGAEAFF
NA	TRBD1	TRBJ1-4	TRBV7-4	13	TGTGCCAGCAGCCGGGACAGAGGACTAAAACTGTTTTTT	CASSRDRGLKLFF
NA	TRBD2	TRBJ2-3	TRBV7-9	17	TGTGCCAGCAGCTTAGGTTCTAGCGGTGCTAGCACAGATACGCAGTATTTT	CASSLGSSGASTDTQYF
NA	TRBD1	TRBJ1-2	TRBV7-8	19	TGTGCCAGCAGCTTAGGGTTAATTGGGACAGGGGGCGCGGGCTATGGCTACACCTTC	CASSLGLIGTGGAGYGYTF
NA	TRBD1	TRBJ1-5	TRBV4-1	14	TGCGCCAGCAGCTCGGGACAGATAAATCAGCCCCAGCATTTT	CASSSGQINQPQHF
NA	NA	TRBJ2-1	TRBV5-4	15	TGTGCCAGCAGCTGGGGGGACGACGCTTACGATGAGCAGTTCTTC	CASSWGDDAYDEQFF
NA	NA	TRBJ1-1	TRBV7-9	14	TGTGCCAGCAGCTTCGGGAGACCAGAGGCTGAAGCTTTCTTT	CASSFGRPEAEAFF
NA	NA	TRBJ1-2	TRBV6-1	18	TGTGCCAGCAGTGATCCGACAGGCACCGGGCCCGGCAGTTCTGGCTACACCTTC	CASSDPTGTGPGSSGYTF
NA	NA	TRBJ2-4	TRBV19	13	TGTGCCAGTAGTATCACCCCAGGGAACATTCAGTACTTC	CASSITPGNIQYF
many	TRBD1	TRBJ2-7	TRBV5-1	15	TGCGCCAGCAGCCTCACCGGGACAGGGTATTCCGAGCAGTACTTC	CASSLTGTGYSEQYF
NA	TRBD1	TRBJ2-1	TRBV7-3	18	TGTGCCAGCAGCTTAATAGGGACAGCTAGCATCGCCGACAATGAGCAGTTCTTC	CASSLIGTASIADNEQFF
NA	NA	TRBJ1-3	TRBV9	15	TGTGCCAGCAGCGAGTTTCGACAGAGTCGAAACACCATATATTTT	CASSEFRQSRNTIYF
NA	TRBD1	TRBJ1-5	TRBV6-8	20	TGTGCCAGCAGTTACAAACCTGCCGGACAGGGATTTTATAGCAATCAGCCCCAGCATTTT	CASSYKPAGQGFYSNQPQHF
once	TRBD1	TRBJ1-2	TRBV9	14	TGTGCCAGCAGCGTAATAGGACAGGGAGATGGCTACACCTTC	CASSVIGQGDGYTF
NA	TRBD1	TRBJ1-1	TRBV2	12	TGTGCCAGCAGAGACAGGGCCACTGAAGCTTTCTTT	CASRDRATEAFF
NA	NA	TRBJ1-1	TRBV27	13	TGTGCCAGCAGTTTATCGGGAGACACTGAAGCTTTCTTT	CASSLSGDTEAFF
NA	TRBD2	TRBJ2-5	TRBV11-3	17	TGTGCCAGCAGCTTAGGGGGGACTAGCGGGAGTTATGGGACCCAGTACTTC	CASSLGGTSGSYGTQYF
NA	NA	TRBJ1-2	TRBV6-1	11	TGTGCCAGCAGTGAAGTCAGGGGCTACACCTTC	CASSEVRGYTF
NA	TRBD2	TRBJ2-1	TRBV14	16	TGTGCCAGCAGCCGGTTATCTAGCGGTTTTTACAATGAGCAGTTCTTC	CASSRLSSGFYNEQFF
once	NA	TRBJ2-7	TRBV4-2	15	TGTGCCAGCAGCCAAGTGAGGGATCCAACCTACGAGCAGTACTTC	CASSQVRDPTYEQYF